Following are 3 T cell receptor beta chains from one sample sequenced in a study of T cell changes during pregnancy in multiple sclerosis. Assay used: immunoSEQ multiplex PCR; TCRdb lists only in-frame clones, some missing. This table has fewer than 55,000 clones, 70% to 90% appearing once. The input for sequencing was peripheral blood, taken in the first trimester of pregnancy. These TCRs come from a female donor with multiple sclerosis, enrolled in a pregnancy study.

The J gene is TRBJ2-3, the V gene TRBV6-1, with TRBD2 matching 8 bases. The trim removed 7 bases at V and 2 bases at J, leaving 5 bases unmatched. The CDR3 runs to 14 residues. Germline V CDR1 and CDR2: MNHNS, SASEGT. The DNA of the CDR3 is TGTGCCAGCATTCGCGGGGGGAACACAGATACGCAGTATTTT. Translation gives CASIRGGNTDTQYF.

CDR3 in DNA: TGTGCCAGCAGGCCAACAGGGGGTAGCGAGCAGTACTTC. It translates to CASRPTGGSEQYF. The chain recombines TRBV7-9 with TRBJ2-7, with 8 bases that match TRBD1. CDR1 and CDR2 (germline): SEHNR, FQNEAQ (reference sequence). The CDR3 totals 13 residues. With 6 bases clipped from V and 6 bases from J, the junction kept 7 bases outside the gene matches.

The chain carries TRBV28 and TRBJ1-1; 10 bases line up with TRBD1. Germline CDR1 and CDR2: MDHEN and SYDVKM. The V segment lost 4 bases and the J segment 7 bases; nucleotides outside the gene matches: 9. The CDR3 runs to 15 residues. CDR3 nucleotide sequence: TGTGCCAGCAGTTCCGGACAGGGGGGAGGATTTGAAGCTTTCTTT. Protein product: CASSSGQGGGFEAFF.